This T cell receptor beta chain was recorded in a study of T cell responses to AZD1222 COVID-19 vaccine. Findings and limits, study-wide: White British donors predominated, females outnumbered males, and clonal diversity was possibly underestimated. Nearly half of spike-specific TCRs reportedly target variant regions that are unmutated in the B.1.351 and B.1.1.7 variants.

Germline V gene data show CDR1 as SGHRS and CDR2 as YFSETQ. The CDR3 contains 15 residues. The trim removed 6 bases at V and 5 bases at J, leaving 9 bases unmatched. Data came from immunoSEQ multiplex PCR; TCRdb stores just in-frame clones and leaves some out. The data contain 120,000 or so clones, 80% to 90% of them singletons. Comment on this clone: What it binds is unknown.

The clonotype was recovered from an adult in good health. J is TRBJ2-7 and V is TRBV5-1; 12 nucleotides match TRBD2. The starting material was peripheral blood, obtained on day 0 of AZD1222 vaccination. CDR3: CASTQTSGGIHEQYF. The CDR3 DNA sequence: TGCGCCAGCACTCAAACTAGCGGGGGGATCCACGAGCAGTACTTC.